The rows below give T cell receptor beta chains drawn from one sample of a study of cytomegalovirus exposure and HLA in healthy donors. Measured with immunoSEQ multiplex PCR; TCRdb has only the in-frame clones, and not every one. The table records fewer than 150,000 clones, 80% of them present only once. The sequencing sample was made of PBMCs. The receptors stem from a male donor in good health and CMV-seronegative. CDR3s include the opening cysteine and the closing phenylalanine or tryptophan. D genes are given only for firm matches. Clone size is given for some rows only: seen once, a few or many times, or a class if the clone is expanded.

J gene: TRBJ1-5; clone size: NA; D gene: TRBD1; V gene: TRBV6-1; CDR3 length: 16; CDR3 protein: CASSGGTGSSNQPQHF; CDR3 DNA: TGTGCCAGCAGTGGTGGGACAGGTTCTAGCAATCAGCCCCAGCATTTT
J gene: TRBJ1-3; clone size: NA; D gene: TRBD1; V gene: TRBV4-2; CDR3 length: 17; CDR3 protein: CASSSEAGGANGNTIYF; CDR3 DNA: TGTGCCAGCAGCTCTGAAGCAGGGGGCGCTAATGGAAACACCATATATTTT
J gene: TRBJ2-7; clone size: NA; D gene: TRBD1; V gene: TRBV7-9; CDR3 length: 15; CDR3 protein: CASTELQGANYEQYF; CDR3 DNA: TGTGCCAGCACCGAACTCCAGGGGGCCAACTACGAGCAGTACTTC
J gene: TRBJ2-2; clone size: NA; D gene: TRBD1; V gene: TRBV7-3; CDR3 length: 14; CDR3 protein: CASSFRGLTGELFF; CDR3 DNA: TGTGCCAGCAGCTTTAGGGGGCTCACCGGGGAGCTGTTTTTT
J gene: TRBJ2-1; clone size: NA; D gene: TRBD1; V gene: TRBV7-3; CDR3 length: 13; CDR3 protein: CASSPTGNNEQFF; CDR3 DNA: TGTGCCAGCAGCCCGACAGGGAACAATGAGCAGTTCTTC
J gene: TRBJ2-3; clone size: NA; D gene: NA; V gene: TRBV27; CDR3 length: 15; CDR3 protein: CASSSPNDISDTQYF; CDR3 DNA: TGTGCCAGCAGTTCACCTAACGACATTTCAGATACGCAGTATTTT
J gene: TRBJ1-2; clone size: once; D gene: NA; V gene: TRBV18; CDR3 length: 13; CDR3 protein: CASSRPQDYGYTF; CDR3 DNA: TGTGCCAGCTCAAGGCCTCAGGACTATGGCTACACCTTC
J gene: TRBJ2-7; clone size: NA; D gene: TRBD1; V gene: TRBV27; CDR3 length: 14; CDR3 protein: CASSVTGGGNEQYF; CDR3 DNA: TGTGCCAGCAGCGTGACAGGGGGCGGGAACGAGCAGTACTTC
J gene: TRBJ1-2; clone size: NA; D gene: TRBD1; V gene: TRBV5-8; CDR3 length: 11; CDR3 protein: CASSSGTGPTF; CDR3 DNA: TGTGCCAGCAGTTCGGGGACAGGGCCCACCTTC
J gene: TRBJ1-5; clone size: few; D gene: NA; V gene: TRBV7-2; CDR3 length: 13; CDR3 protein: CASSSQDNQPQHF; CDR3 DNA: TGTGCCAGCAGCTCCCAGGATAATCAGCCCCAGCATTTT
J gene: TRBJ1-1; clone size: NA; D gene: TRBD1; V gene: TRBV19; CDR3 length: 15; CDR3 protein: CASSETQGAPTEAFF; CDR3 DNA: TGTGCCAGTTCGGAAACTCAGGGGGCGCCCACTGAAGCTTTCTTT
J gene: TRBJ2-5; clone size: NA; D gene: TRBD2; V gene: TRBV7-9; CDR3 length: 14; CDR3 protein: CASSTTGGGETQYF; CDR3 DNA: TGTGCCAGCAGCACAACGGGGGGAGGTGAGACCCAGTACTTC
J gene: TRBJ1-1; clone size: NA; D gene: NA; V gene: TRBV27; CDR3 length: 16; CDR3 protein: CASRGERGRGVTEAFF; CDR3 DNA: TGTGCCAGTCGGGGAGAAAGAGGCAGGGGTGTTACTGAAGCTTTCTTT
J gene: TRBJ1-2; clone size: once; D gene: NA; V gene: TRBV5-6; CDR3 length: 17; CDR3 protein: CASSLVDNLATNYGYTF; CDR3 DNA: TGTGCCAGCAGCTTGGTGGACAACTTGGCGACTAACTATGGCTACACCTTC
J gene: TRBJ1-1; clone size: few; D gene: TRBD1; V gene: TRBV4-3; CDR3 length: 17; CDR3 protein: CASSQGGQGFVRTEAFF; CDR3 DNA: TGCGCCAGCAGCCAAGGGGGACAGGGGTTCGTAAGGACTGAAGCTTTCTTT
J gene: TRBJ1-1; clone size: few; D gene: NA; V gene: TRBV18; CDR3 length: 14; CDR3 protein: CASSPRTAPTEAFF; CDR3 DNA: TGTGCCAGCTCACCCCGGACAGCCCCCACTGAAGCTTTCTTT
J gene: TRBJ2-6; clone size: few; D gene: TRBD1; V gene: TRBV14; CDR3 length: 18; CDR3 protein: CASSQMTGTASGANVLTF; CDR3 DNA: TGTGCCAGCAGCCAAATGACCGGGACAGCCTCTGGGGCCAACGTCCTGACTTTC